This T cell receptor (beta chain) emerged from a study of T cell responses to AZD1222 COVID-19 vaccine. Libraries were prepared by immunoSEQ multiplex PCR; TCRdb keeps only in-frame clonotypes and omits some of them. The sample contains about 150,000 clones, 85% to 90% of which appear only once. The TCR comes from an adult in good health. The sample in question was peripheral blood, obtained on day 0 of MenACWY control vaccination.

For the CDR3, the DNA is TGTGCCAGCAGTTTCTCGTGGGGACCCCGCGTTGGAAACACCATATATTTT. This encodes CASSFSWGPRVGNTIYF. The chain has TRBV28 and TRBJ1-3, with D tentatively TRBD1 (5 bases). In germline, CDR1 is MDHEN, CDR2 SYDVKM. V shed 3 bases and J shed 3 bases, with 18 bases lying between them. The CDR3 has 17 residues.